This TCR beta chain was profiled in a study of glioma-infiltrating T cells. Study conclusions and caveats: Above-expected tissue-blood divergence occurred in all gliomas, most in low-grade ones. Tissue and blood shared very few CDR3 sequences.

The table lists this clonotype with a few counts. What it recognizes is unknown. The V end lost 4 bases, the J end lost 2 bases, and 11 bases lay between the germline ends. This CDR3 spans 13 amino acids. Germline CDR1 DFQATT, CDR2 SNEGSKA (reference sequence). TCR alpha and beta CDR3 regions were amplified from RNA using iRepertoire nested multiplex PCR. Tissue mRNA or PBMC total RNA, about 95-450 ng, went into one-step reverse transcription and amplification. TCRdb recomputed calls from the multiplex PCR reads with MiXCR, one row per CDR3 protein. The data hold under 150,000 distinct CDR3 sequences, with more than 20% observed a single time.

This TCR derives from a human donor with low-grade glioma or glioblastoma, undergoing nonglioma brain surgery, or in good health (not recorded which). The chain has TRBV20-1 and TRBJ2-5; D is perhaps TRBD1 (5 bases). The sequencing input was glioma tissue, nonneoplastic brain tissue, or PBMCs (not recorded which). The CDR3, as DNA: TGCAGTGCTACAGGGATGGATCAAGAGACCCAGTACTTC. This codes for CSATGMDQETQYF.